The sequence of this T cell receptor (beta chain) was determined in a study of long-term antiretroviral therapy in people with HIV. Notes on the study in general: There were no data on ART adherence, viral resistance or therapy changes, a gap that limits inferences about post-ART repertoire changes. Dominating the repertoire at all time points were the clones that expanded before ART.

Samples were assayed with immunoSEQ v3.0 at survey level. Method: immunoSEQ multiplex PCR; TCRdb's copy keeps in-frame clones and lacks some. The table has 30,000 to 35,000 clones, over 85% seen once. To note about this clone: The antigen is undetermined.

CDR3 length equals 15 residues. Trimming removed 9 bases from V and 3 bases from J; junction bases left unmatched: 9. Per germline, CDR1 LNHDA and CDR2 SQIVND (reference sequence). V usage is TRBV19 and J usage is TRBJ1-4; 8 nucleotides line up with TRBD1. This TCR derives from a woman in her forties or fifties with HIV. This specimen consisted of unsorted PBMCs, obtained around 5 years after starting antiretroviral therapy. CDR3: CASLETGQANEKLFF. CDR3 bases: TGTGCCAGCCTAGAAACGGGACAGGCTAATGAAAAACTGTTTTTT.